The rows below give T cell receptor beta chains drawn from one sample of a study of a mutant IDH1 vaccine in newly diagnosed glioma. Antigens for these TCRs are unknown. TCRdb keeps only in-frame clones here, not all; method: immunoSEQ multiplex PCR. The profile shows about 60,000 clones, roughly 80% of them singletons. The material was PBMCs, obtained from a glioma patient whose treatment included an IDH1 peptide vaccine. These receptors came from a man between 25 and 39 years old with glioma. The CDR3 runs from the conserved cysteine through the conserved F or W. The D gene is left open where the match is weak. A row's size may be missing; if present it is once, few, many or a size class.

CDR3aa: CASGDLGAYSGNTIYF
CDR3nt: TGTGCCAGTGGAGACCTGGGTGCCTACTCTGGAAACACCATATATTTT
abundance: -
v_gene: TRBV19
j_gene: TRBJ1-3
d_gene: -

CDR3aa: CASSETGKPPYEQYF
CDR3nt: TGTGCCAGCAGCGAAACCGGCAAACCACCCTACGAGCAGTACTTC
abundance: -
v_gene: TRBV27
j_gene: TRBJ2-7
d_gene: -

CDR3aa: CASSLVKVAGGSTEAFF
CDR3nt: TGCGCCAGCAGCTTGGTTAAGGTGGCAGGGGGTAGCACTGAAGCTTTCTTT
abundance: -
v_gene: TRBV5-1
j_gene: TRBJ1-1
d_gene: TRBD1

CDR3aa: CASSEAWGIGFTEAFF
CDR3nt: TGTGCCAGCAGTGAAGCATGGGGGATAGGTTTCACTGAAGCTTTCTTT
abundance: once
v_gene: TRBV6-1
j_gene: TRBJ1-1
d_gene: -

CDR3aa: CASSAGRTGAKLFF
CDR3nt: TGTGCCAGCAGCGCAGGACGGACGGGAGCAAAACTGTTTTTT
abundance: -
v_gene: TRBV11-2
j_gene: TRBJ1-4
d_gene: -

CDR3aa: CASSARTLDEQFF
CDR3nt: TGTGCCAGCAGCGCGCGGACCCTCGATGAGCAGTTCTTC
abundance: -
v_gene: TRBV9
j_gene: TRBJ2-1
d_gene: -

CDR3aa: CASSYSYSGANVLTF
CDR3nt: TGTGCCAGCAGTTACAGCTACTCTGGGGCCAACGTCCTGACTTTC
abundance: -
v_gene: TRBV27
j_gene: TRBJ2-6
d_gene: -

CDR3aa: CASSLGLAGGPSGEQYF
CDR3nt: TGTGCCAGCAGCTTAGGACTAGCGGGAGGGCCTAGCGGGGAGCAGTACTTC
abundance: -
v_gene: TRBV7-9
j_gene: TRBJ2-7
d_gene: TRBD2

CDR3aa: CASSGLAGAYEQYF
CDR3nt: TGTGCCAGTAGTGGGCTAGCGGGAGCGTACGAGCAGTACTTC
abundance: -
v_gene: TRBV19
j_gene: TRBJ2-7
d_gene: TRBD2

CDR3aa: CASSPRAGVSYEQYF
CDR3nt: TGTGCCAGCAGCCCCAGAGCGGGAGTCTCCTACGAGCAGTACTTC
abundance: -
v_gene: TRBV5-6
j_gene: TRBJ2-7
d_gene: TRBD2

CDR3aa: CASSGGRWGNQPQHF
CDR3nt: TGTGCCAGTTCCGGGGGCCGATGGGGCAATCAGCCCCAGCATTTT
abundance: once
v_gene: TRBV28
j_gene: TRBJ1-5
d_gene: -

CDR3aa: CASSFRRDREYEQYF
CDR3nt: TGTGCCAGCAGCTTCCGCCGGGACAGGGAATACGAGCAGTACTTC
abundance: few
v_gene: TRBV5-5
j_gene: TRBJ2-7
d_gene: TRBD1

CDR3aa: CASSLGSIEIYEQYF
CDR3nt: TGTGCCAGCAGCTTAGGTAGCATTGAGATTTACGAGCAGTACTTC
abundance: -
v_gene: TRBV7-9
j_gene: TRBJ2-7
d_gene: -

CDR3aa: CASSLNTGYEQYF
CDR3nt: TGTGCCAGCAGTTTAAACACAGGGTACGAGCAGTACTTC
abundance: -
v_gene: TRBV27
j_gene: TRBJ2-7
d_gene: -

CDR3aa: CASSSIRDRDYNEQFF
CDR3nt: TGCGCCAGCAGCTCGATTAGGGACAGGGACTACAATGAGCAGTTCTTC
abundance: -
v_gene: TRBV5-1
j_gene: TRBJ2-1
d_gene: TRBD1

CDR3aa: CASSPVLGTSGGEQFF
CDR3nt: TGTGCCAGCAGCCCGGTACTGGGGACTAGCGGGGGGGAGCAGTTCTTC
abundance: -
v_gene: TRBV4-2
j_gene: TRBJ2-1
d_gene: TRBD2

CDR3aa: CASRGAQNEKLFF
CDR3nt: TGTGCCAGCAGGGGGGCCCAGAATGAAAAACTGTTTTTT
abundance: -
v_gene: TRBV28
j_gene: TRBJ1-4
d_gene: -

CDR3aa: CAWNPGGGDNQPQHF
CDR3nt: TGTGCCTGGAACCCGGGGGGGGGCGACAATCAGCCCCAGCATTTT
abundance: -
v_gene: TRBV30
j_gene: TRBJ1-5
d_gene: -

CDR3aa: CASSQERGTAYGYTF
CDR3nt: TGTGCCAGCAGCCAAGAACGCGGGACAGCCTATGGCTACACCTTC
abundance: medium-sized
v_gene: TRBV4-2
j_gene: TRBJ1-2
d_gene: TRBD1

CDR3aa: CASRLNTEAFF
CDR3nt: TGTGCCAGCCGTTTGAACACTGAAGCTTTCTTT
abundance: -
v_gene: TRBV5-4
j_gene: TRBJ1-1
d_gene: -

CDR3aa: CASSRLAGKRYEQYF
CDR3nt: TGTGCCAGCAGCCGGCTAGCCGGCAAGAGGTACGAGCAGTACTTC
abundance: -
v_gene: TRBV7-8
j_gene: TRBJ2-7
d_gene: -

CDR3aa: CASSPDYEDEQFF
CDR3nt: TGTGCCAGCAGTCCCGACTATGAAGATGAGCAGTTCTTC
abundance: -
v_gene: TRBV27
j_gene: TRBJ2-1
d_gene: -

CDR3aa: CASSLRPGANVLTF
CDR3nt: TGTGCCAGCAGTTTGAGGCCTGGGGCCAACGTCCTGACTTTC
abundance: -
v_gene: TRBV28
j_gene: TRBJ2-6
d_gene: -

CDR3aa: CASSLLGAHHTQYF
CDR3nt: TGTGCCAGCAGCTTGCTGGGGGCTCATCATACGCAGTATTTT
abundance: once
v_gene: TRBV5-6
j_gene: TRBJ2-3
d_gene: -

CDR3aa: CASSSLKTGSYEQYF
CDR3nt: TGTGCCAGCAGCTCCCTTAAGACAGGTTCCTACGAGCAGTACTTC
abundance: -
v_gene: TRBV7-9
j_gene: TRBJ2-7
d_gene: -

CDR3aa: CASSQGQNTGELFF
CDR3nt: TGTGCCAGCAGCCAAGGGCAGAACACCGGGGAGCTGTTTTTT
abundance: -
v_gene: TRBV9
j_gene: TRBJ2-2
d_gene: -

CDR3aa: CASSLRQGVSDGYTF
CDR3nt: TGTGCCAGCAGCTTGAGACAGGGGGTCTCGGATGGCTACACCTTC
abundance: -
v_gene: TRBV7-2
j_gene: TRBJ1-2
d_gene: TRBD1

CDR3aa: CASSFLSGYGYTF
CDR3nt: TGTGCCAGCAGCTTTCTATCCGGCTATGGCTACACCTTC
abundance: -
v_gene: TRBV7-9
j_gene: TRBJ1-2
d_gene: -

CDR3aa: CASSRTVYGYTF
CDR3nt: TGTGCCAGCAGTCGGACAGTTTATGGCTACACCTTC
abundance: few
v_gene: TRBV2
j_gene: TRBJ1-2
d_gene: -

CDR3aa: CASSAVAGAGYEQYF
CDR3nt: TGTGCCAGCAGCGCAGTAGCGGGAGCGGGCTACGAGCAGTACTTC
abundance: -
v_gene: TRBV9
j_gene: TRBJ2-7
d_gene: TRBD2

CDR3aa: CSVPGTGTAQYF
CDR3nt: TGCAGCGTACCCGGGACAGGGACCGCCCAGTACTTC
abundance: -
v_gene: TRBV29-1
j_gene: TRBJ2-5
d_gene: TRBD1

CDR3aa: CSVEGSDEQFF
CDR3nt: TGCAGCGTTGAGGGGTCAGATGAGCAGTTCTTC
abundance: -
v_gene: TRBV29-1
j_gene: TRBJ2-1
d_gene: -

CDR3aa: CASSSPGLPQRAFF
CDR3nt: TGTGCCAGCAGCTCGCCGGGACTCCCCCAAAGGGCTTTCTTT
abundance: -
v_gene: TRBV7-2
j_gene: TRBJ1-1
d_gene: -

CDR3aa: CSVAEGTNTEAFF
CDR3nt: TGCAGCGTTGCGGAGGGGACGAACACTGAAGCTTTCTTT
abundance: few
v_gene: TRBV29-1
j_gene: TRBJ1-1
d_gene: -

CDR3aa: CAWTPGPRTVNEKLFF
CDR3nt: TGTGCCTGGACTCCAGGCCCCCGGACAGTCAATGAAAAACTGTTTTTT
abundance: -
v_gene: TRBV30
j_gene: TRBJ1-4
d_gene: -

CDR3aa: CSVSAGEAFF
CDR3nt: TGCAGCGTTTCTGCAGGTGAAGCTTTCTTT
abundance: -
v_gene: TRBV29-1
j_gene: TRBJ1-1
d_gene: -

CDR3aa: CSVGQGNDARGYTF
CDR3nt: TGCAGCGTCGGACAGGGGAACGACGCGAGGGGCTACACCTTC
abundance: -
v_gene: TRBV29-1
j_gene: TRBJ1-2
d_gene: TRBD1

CDR3aa: CAISDPTGTGNTIYF
CDR3nt: TGTGCCATCAGTGACCCGACAGGGACTGGAAACACCATATATTTT
abundance: -
v_gene: TRBV10-3
j_gene: TRBJ1-3
d_gene: TRBD1

CDR3aa: CASDVGGTGANVLTF
CDR3nt: TGTGCCAGCGACGTCGGGGGCACTGGGGCCAACGTCCTGACTTTC
abundance: once
v_gene: TRBV2
j_gene: TRBJ2-6
d_gene: -

CDR3aa: CASSQAVLAGGYSNEQFF
CDR3nt: TGTGCCAGCAGCCAAGCGGTGTTAGCGGGGGGCTATTCTAATGAGCAGTTCTTC
abundance: -
v_gene: TRBV5-5
j_gene: TRBJ2-1
d_gene: TRBD2

CDR3aa: CASSLAGGNEQFF
CDR3nt: TGTGCCAGCAGCTTGGCTGGGGGCAATGAGCAGTTCTTC
abundance: -
v_gene: TRBV5-6
j_gene: TRBJ2-1
d_gene: -

CDR3aa: CASSVRTLHSPLHF
CDR3nt: TGTGCCAGCAGTGTCAGGACTCTACATTCACCCCTCCACTTT
abundance: -
v_gene: TRBV27
j_gene: TRBJ1-6
d_gene: -

CDR3aa: CASCGLAGDRYEQYF
CDR3nt: TGTGCCAGCTGCGGACTAGCGGGAGACCGGTACGAGCAGTACTTC
abundance: -
v_gene: TRBV28
j_gene: TRBJ2-7
d_gene: TRBD2

CDR3aa: CASSGRRGVWSDTQYF
CDR3nt: TGTGCCAGTAGTGGAAGGAGAGGAGTTTGGTCAGATACGCAGTATTTT
abundance: -
v_gene: TRBV19
j_gene: TRBJ2-3
d_gene: -

CDR3aa: CASSLGGRGFYEQYF
CDR3nt: TGTGCCAGCAGTTTAGGGGGCAGGGGCTTCTACGAGCAGTACTTC
abundance: -
v_gene: TRBV27
j_gene: TRBJ2-7
d_gene: -

CDR3aa: CASSLTFSYEQYF
CDR3nt: TGTGCCAGCAGCTTAACCTTTTCCTACGAGCAGTACTTC
abundance: -
v_gene: TRBV7-9
j_gene: TRBJ2-7
d_gene: -

CDR3aa: CASSRQGSSYEQYF
CDR3nt: TGTGCCAGCAGCCGACAGGGAAGCTCCTACGAGCAGTACTTC
abundance: -
v_gene: TRBV28
j_gene: TRBJ2-7
d_gene: TRBD1